The 8 T cell receptor beta chains below were found in one sample sequenced in a study of radiation and T cells in renal cell carcinoma (dated by TCRdb to about 2020). The time point label corresponds to: baseline pretreatment blood. The meaning of the sample's treatment or condition label: 15 Gy SBRT to primary tumor, nephrectomy 4 weeks later. Library preparation was by the immunoSEQ multiplex PCR assay. Held by TCRdb, this immuneACCESS table contains in-frame sequences only and omits some clones. Under half of the omission traces to an unresolved V gene where checked; the cause of the rest is unknown. For this sample there are approximately 94,000 clones; 65% to 85% appear just once. 5% to 8% of the sample comes from the top ten. The sample consisted of blood, taken from a patient whose treatment included radiotherapy and nephrectomy. These receptor sequences come from a man aged 55-75 years with renal cell carcinoma.

The rearrangement uses TRBV5-1 and TRBJ1-4; D may be TRBD1 (5 bases). The germline V gene has CDR1 SGHRS and CDR2 YFSETQ. V was trimmed by 0 bases and J by 7 bases, leaving 13 bases between them. CDR3 size: 15 residues. The CDR3 here is CASSLEVGGGEKLFF. For the CDR3, the DNA is TGCGCCAGCAGCTTGGAGGTCGGGGGAGGTGAAAAACTGTTTTTT.

Concerning this clone: The junction departs from germline at one end; a sequencing error may be responsible. The CDR3 loop reads CASTLTSGRETQYF. DNA of the CDR3: TGTGCCAGCACCTTAACGTCGGGGAGAGAGACCCAGTACTTC. The chain employs TRBV7-9 and TRBJ2-5; D possibly corresponds to TRBD2 (5 bases). The germline CDR1 and CDR2 sequences are SEHNR and FQNEAQ (reference sequence). The CDR3 consists of 14 residues.

The V call is TRBV18, the J call TRBJ2-7; 11 nucleotides match TRBD2. Germline V gene lookup returns CDR1 KGHSH and CDR2 LQKENI. This CDR3 is built from 13 residues. V was pared by 3 bases and J by 7 bases, with 2 bases of the junction left unmatched. The CDR3 nucleotides read TGTGCCAGCTCACCGGGACTAGCGGAAGAGCAGTACTTC. Its protein product is CASSPGLAEEQYF.

The rearrangement joins TRBV30 to TRBJ1-6; 8 bases agree with TRBD1. Germline V lookup: CDR1 GTSNPN, CDR2 SVGIG (reference sequence). The CDR3 consists of 15 residues. V lost 0 bases to trimming and J lost 7 bases; unmatched junction nucleotides: 5. As DNA, the CDR3 is TGTGCCTGGAGTGTAATAGACAGGGGAAATTCACCCCTCCACTTT. This sequence encodes CAWSVIDRGNSPLHF. Full variable domain (remainder filled in from reference TRBV30 and TRBJ1-6): SQTIHQWPATLVQPVGSPLSLECTVEGTSNPNLYWYRQAAGRGLQLLFYSVGIGQISSEVPQNLSASRPQDRQFILSSKKLLLSDSGFYLCAWSVIDRGNSPLHFGNGTRLTVT.

CDR3 nucleotides: TGTGCCAGCTCACCACAAAGCTCTAGCAATCAGCCCCAGCATTTT. It specifies CASSPQSSSNQPQHF. The chain has TRBV18 and TRBJ1-5, with unresolved D. V lost 1 base and J lost 0, with 7 bases in between. The germline CDR1 and CDR2 sequences are KGHSH and LQKENI. The CDR3 length is 15 residues.

CDR3 protein: CASSRVSAGELFF. DNA of the CDR3: TGTGCCAGTAGTCGGGTTTCCGCCGGGGAGCTGTTTTTT. The chain carries TRBV19 and TRBJ2-2; D remains unclear. Between the trimmed V and J ends, which lost 5 bases and 6 bases, there was a span of 10 bases. Germline-derived CDR1 and CDR2 are LNHDA and SQIVND (reference sequence). There are 13 residues in the CDR3. Full variable domain (outside the CDR3, taken from reference TRBV19 and TRBJ2-2): DGGITQSPKYLFRKEGQNVTLSCEQNLNHDAMYWYRQDPGQGLRLIYYSQIVNDFQKGDIAEGYSVSREKKESFPLTVTSAQKNPTAFYLCASSRVSAGELFFGEGSRLTVL.

V is TRBV19 and J is TRBJ1-4; 11 bases map to TRBD1. V lost 6 bases and J lost 5; bases outside the gene matches: 8. CDR3 length equals 16 residues. The germline CDR1 and CDR2 sequences are LNHDA and SQIVND (reference sequence). The CDR3 DNA is TGTGCCAGTAGCCGCGGACAGGGGGCGCAGAATGAAAAACTGTTTTTT. It is translated as CASSRGQGAQNEKLFF.

The chain links TRBV10-3 to TRBJ2-5; D perhaps matches TRBD1 (6 bases). There are 15 residues in the CDR3. Germline assignment: CDR1 ENHRY and CDR2 SYGVKD. Trimming pared 4 bases from V and 0 bases from J, leaving 12 bases between. The CDR3 coding sequence is TGTGCCATCAGTGCAAGGGGGACGTACCAAGAGACCCAGTACTTC. Protein product: CAISARGTYQETQYF.